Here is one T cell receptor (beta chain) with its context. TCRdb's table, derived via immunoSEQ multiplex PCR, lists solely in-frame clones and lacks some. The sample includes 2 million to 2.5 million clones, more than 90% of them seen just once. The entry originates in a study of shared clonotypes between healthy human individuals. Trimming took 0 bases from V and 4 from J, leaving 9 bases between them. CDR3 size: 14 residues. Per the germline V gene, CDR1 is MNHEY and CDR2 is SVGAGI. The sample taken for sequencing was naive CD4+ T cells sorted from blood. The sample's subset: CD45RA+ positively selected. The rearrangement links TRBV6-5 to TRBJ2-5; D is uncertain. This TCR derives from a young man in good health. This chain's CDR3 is CASSYSQNGETQYF. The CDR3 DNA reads TGTGCCAGCAGTTACTCGCAGAACGGAGAGACCCAGTACTTC.